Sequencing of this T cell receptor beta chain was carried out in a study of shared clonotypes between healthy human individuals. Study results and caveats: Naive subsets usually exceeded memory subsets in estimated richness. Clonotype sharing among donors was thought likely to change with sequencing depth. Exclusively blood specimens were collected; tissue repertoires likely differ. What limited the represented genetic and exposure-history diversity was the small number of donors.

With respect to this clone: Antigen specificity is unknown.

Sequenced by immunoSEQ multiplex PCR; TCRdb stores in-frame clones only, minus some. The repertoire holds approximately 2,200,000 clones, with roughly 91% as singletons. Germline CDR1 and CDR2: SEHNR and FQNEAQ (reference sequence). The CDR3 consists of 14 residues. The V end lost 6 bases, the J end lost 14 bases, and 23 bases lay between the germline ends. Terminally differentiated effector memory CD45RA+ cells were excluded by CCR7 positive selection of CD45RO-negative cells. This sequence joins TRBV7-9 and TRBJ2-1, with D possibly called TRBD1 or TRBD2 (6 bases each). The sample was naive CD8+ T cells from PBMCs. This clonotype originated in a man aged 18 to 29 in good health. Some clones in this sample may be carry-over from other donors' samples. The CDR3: CASSETTGSGGEFF. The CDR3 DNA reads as TGTGCCAGCAGTGAAACGACAGGTTCCGGGGGAGAGTTCTTC.